This T cell receptor (beta chain) came from a study of control samples from healthy donors and cancer patients (TCRdb year 2020). The protocol used for the library was the immunoSEQ multiplex PCR assay. The table was pulled from immuneACCESS by TCRdb, which kept in-frame rearrangements only. Such tables lose some clones; where checked, under half of the loss comes from unresolved V genes, and the rest has no known cause. For this sample the table gives around 100,000 clones, of which 88% were detected only once. Around an eighth of the sample belongs to the ten largest clones. To note about this clone: Its antigen remains unidentified. No base quality values were provided; no much bigger clone lies one nucleotide off.

V drops 5 bases and J drops 2 bases, leaving 8 bases in between. In the germline V gene, CDR1 corresponds to SGDLS and CDR2 to YYNGEE. The CDR3 starts with the cysteine, ends with the phenylalanine, and has 13 residues. The only DNA kept is the CDR3, 39 bases in frame from the first base. The source material was blood. The TCR was taken from a woman in her seventies in good health. The rearranged segments are TRBV9 and TRBJ1-3; there is no confident call for the D gene. Here is the DNA: TGTGCCAGCAGGCCCAGCGCTGGAAACACCATATATTTT. It translates as CASRPSAGNTIYF.